The 27 T cell receptor beta chains below were found in one sample sequenced in a study of T-cell memory formation after mild COVID-19. MiXCR, applied by TCRdb to the 5' RACE reads, yields one record per CDR3 protein. The sample has about 340,000 distinct CDR3 sequences; approximately 16% are singletons. Material for sequencing was PBMCs or a T cell subset sorted from them (not recorded which). The receptors were sampled from a man aged 18 to 29 who had mild COVID-19 (a few samples of this study predate the infection). Cell type and time point are not known.

The chain carries TRBV6-6 and TRBJ1-1; TRBD1 matches 7 bases. In germline, CDR1 is MNHNY, CDR2 SVGAGI (reference sequence). CDR3 length equals 13 residues. Trimming took 5 bases from V and 4 from J; bases not matched to a gene: 4. CDR3 residues: CASSQPGGTEAFF. In DNA, the CDR3 is TGTGCCAGCAGTCAACCAGGGGGCACTGAAGCTTTCTTT.

This clonotype turned up a few times. The chain employs TRBV7-9 and TRBJ2-3; D is uncertain. The germline CDR1 and CDR2 sequences are SEHNR and FQNEAQ (reference sequence). V lost 6 bases and J lost 0, with 16 bases in between. CDR3 length: 16 residues. The CDR3 DNA follows: TGTGCCAGCAGGTCCTCCCGATCCTCTAGCACAGATACGCAGTATTTT. As protein: CASRSSRSSSTDTQYF.

This clonotype was picked up a small number of times. This rearrangement joins TRBV6-1 to TRBJ1-5, with 7 bases matching TRBD1. Germline V gives CDR1 MNHNS, CDR2 SASEGT. V gave up 4 bases and J gave up 5 bases; unmatched junction bases: 5. The CDR3 loop spans 14 amino acids. This CDR3 is CASSGQGGDQPQHF. The CDR3 DNA follows: TGTGCCAGCAGTGGGCAGGGGGGAGATCAGCCCCAGCATTTT.

This clonotype was seen more than once but under ten times. This chain joins TRBV20-1 and TRBJ2-3; no firm D call. CDR1 and CDR2 from the germline V gene are DFQATT and SNEGSKA (reference sequence). This CDR3 is 14 amino acids long. V lost 3 bases to trimming and J lost 0 bases, with 10 bases between them. This CDR3 is CSARSSSSTDTQYF. CDR3 nucleotide sequence: TGCAGTGCTAGGTCCTCGTCCAGCACAGATACGCAGTATTTT.

CDR3 nucleotide sequence: TGTGCCAGCAGCTTAGTAGTGTCGGCCCGGCCTCGGAGCACAGATACGCAGTATTTT. Translating it yields CASSLVVSARPRSTDTQYF. J is TRBJ2-3 and V is TRBV7-9; D call uncertain. CDR3 length equals 19 residues. Looked up from germline, CDR1 is SEHNR and CDR2 is FQNEAQ (reference sequence). With 1 base removed from V and 0 bases from J, the gap between germline ends came to 20 bases.

This chain uses TRBV3-1 with TRBJ2-4; 11 positions match TRBD2. This CDR3 region has 17 residues. Germline CDR1 and CDR2: LGHDT and YNNKEL (reference sequence). V lost 2 bases and J lost 0; bases outside the gene matches: 3. CDR3: CASSQTSGGLAKNIQYF. CDR3 DNA: TGTGCCAGCAGCCAAACTAGCGGGGGTCTAGCCAAAAACATTCAGTACTTC.

J is TRBJ1-5 and V is TRBV3-1, with D uncertain. V was cut by 4 bases and J by 4 bases, with 14 bases left in between. There are 15 residues in the CDR3. Germline CDR1 is LGHDT and CDR2 is YNNKEL (reference sequence). The CDR3 here is CASSPWAERNQPQHF. The CDR3 region has the DNA TGTGCCAGCAGCCCCTGGGCAGAAAGGAATCAGCCCCAGCATTTT.

The genes are TRBV3-1 and TRBJ2-7; TRBD1 agrees at 8 bases. Germline CDR1 is LGHDT and CDR2 is YNNKEL (reference sequence). The V segment lost 5 bases and the J segment 5 bases; nucleotides outside the gene matches: 11. This CDR3 has 15 residues. This CDR3 reads CASSAYGQGYDEQYF. DNA of the CDR3: TGTGCCAGCAGCGCCTATGGACAGGGCTATGACGAGCAGTACTTC.

This clonotype was seen a few times. V is TRBV3-1 and J is TRBJ1-5; D may be TRBD1 (5 bases). V was trimmed by 1 base and J by 7 bases, leaving 11 bases between them. The CDR3 contains 14 residues. The V gene's germline CDR1 is LGHDT and CDR2 YNNKEL (reference sequence). DNA of the CDR3: TGTGCCAGCAGCCAAGGGGCGGGGCAACAGCCCCAGCATTTT. This gives the protein CASSQGAGQQPQHF.

The chain combines TRBV24-1 with TRBJ2-1; TRBD2 matches at 8 bases. In germline, CDR1 is KGHDR, CDR2 SFDVKD. This CDR3 has 14 residues. The trim removed 5 bases at V and 10 bases at J, leaving 9 bases unmatched. This chain's CDR3 is CATSVGTSRSEQFF. CDR3 nucleotides: TGTGCCACCAGTGTAGGGACTAGTCGATCCGAGCAGTTCTTC.

This clonotype was counted only a few times. V usage is TRBV15 and J usage is TRBJ2-7, with D unresolved. Germline V gene lookup returns CDR1 LNHNV and CDR2 YYDKDF (reference sequence). This CDR3 is 14 amino acids long. Trimming pared 0 bases from V and 4 bases from J, leaving 10 bases between. The chain's CDR3 is CATSRDAGNYEQYF. The CDR3, as DNA: TGTGCCACCAGCAGAGATGCTGGGAATTACGAGCAGTACTTC.

This clonotype was observed a handful of times. The V call is TRBV12-3 or TRBV12-4, the J call TRBJ1-4; the match to TRBD1 covers 7 bases. Unmatched junction bases numbered 9, after V lost 4 bases and J lost 7 bases. This CDR3 comprises 15 residues. The CDR3: CASSSLGGWVEKLFF. Written as DNA, the CDR3 is TGTGCCAGCAGTTCCTTAGGGGGCTGGGTTGAAAAACTGTTTTTT.

This clonotype appeared many times. This chain uses TRBV6-5 with TRBJ2-3; D is possibly TRBD2 (6 bases). CDR1 and CDR2 from the germline V gene are MNHEY and SVGAGI. Trimming removed 2 bases from V and 4 bases from J, with 10 bases in between. The CDR3 is made up of 14 amino acids. The CDR3: CASSYAGGADTQYF. The CDR3 DNA follows: TGTGCCAGCAGTTACGCCGGGGGAGCAGATACGCAGTATTTT.

This chain joins TRBV5-6 and TRBJ2-7; a possible D gene is TRBD1 (5 bases). The V end lost 6 bases, the J end lost 2 bases, and 15 bases lay between the germline ends. There are 14 residues in the CDR3. Per the germline V gene, CDR1 is SGHDT and CDR2 is YYEEEE. The DNA of the CDR3 is TGTGCCAGCAACCGATGGGGCAGAGCCTACGAGCAGTACTTC. Protein product: CASNRWGRAYEQYF.

The chain's CDR3 is CSARVKRGYGETQYF. CDR3 sequence (DNA): TGCAGTGCTAGAGTAAAGCGGGGGTATGGAGAGACCCAGTACTTC. The V and J genes are TRBV20-1 and TRBJ2-5, with TRBD2 matching over 8 bases. This CDR3 has 15 residues. Trimming cost V 1 base and J 4 bases; bases outside gene matches: 8. Germline CDR1 and CDR2: DFQATT and SNEGSKA (reference sequence).

The chain employs TRBV20-1 and TRBJ1-5; D remains ambiguous. Germline-derived CDR1 and CDR2 are DFQATT and SNEGSKA (reference sequence). The V end was cut by 6 bases, the J end by 7 bases, with 19 bases between. This CDR3 spans 14 amino acids. The CDR3 DNA sequence: TGCAGTGCGAGCCCAGACGTACTGTGGCAGCCCCAGCATTTT. Its protein is CSASPDVLWQPQHF.

J is TRBJ2-3 and V is TRBV7-3; D is perhaps TRBD1 (6 bases). Per germline, CDR1 SGHTA and CDR2 FQGTGA. V was clipped by 5 bases and J by 2 bases, with 14 bases between them. This CDR3 region has 15 residues. The CDR3 DNA follows: TGTGCCAGCAGCCGGGTGAGGGGGAACACAGATACGCAGTATTTT. Protein product: CASSRVRGNTDTQYF.

This clonotype was picked up many times. This CDR3 reads CATSRGSGGQETQYF. CDR3 nucleotides: TGTGCCACCAGCAGAGGGTCAGGGGGCCAGGAGACCCAGTACTTC. The chain uses TRBV15 and TRBJ2-5; the match to TRBD1 covers 8 bases. Trimming at V came to 1 base and at J to 5 bases, leaving 6 bases not matched to a gene. This CDR3 contains 15 residues. Germline CDR1 reads LNHNV; CDR2 reads YYDKDF (reference sequence).

The rearrangement links TRBV6-1 to TRBJ2-7, with D tentatively TRBD1 (5 bases). Germline loops: CDR1 MNHNS, CDR2 SASEGT. Trimming took 8 bases from V and 0 from J, leaving 14 bases between them. The length of the CDR3 is 14 residues. The DNA of the CDR3 is TGTGCCAGCGCCAGGGCCGAAAGCTCCTACGAGCAGTACTTC. This gives the protein CASARAESSYEQYF.

Ten or more counts support this clonotype. V usage is TRBV28 and J usage is TRBJ2-7; 9 bases are a match to TRBD1. This CDR3 spans 17 amino acids. Germline V gives CDR1 MDHEN, CDR2 SYDVKM. J gave up 1 base and V 5 bases, and 12 bases lay outside the gene matches. The CDR3 bases are TGTGCCAGCAGTACCAAGCTCCGGGACAGGGCTTCCTACGAGCAGTACGTC. It is translated as CASSTKLRDRASYEQYV.

The sample holds a few counts of this clonotype. The chain recombines TRBV4-1 with TRBJ2-2, with D maybe TRBD1 (6 bases). V was shortened by 4 bases and J by 4 bases, with 19 bases between the two germline ends. This CDR3 has 17 amino acids. Germline V CDR1 and CDR2: MGHRA, YSYEKL. The CDR3, as DNA: TGCGCCAGCAGCCGCCACGCAGGGGCGCGGATCACCGGGGAGCTGTTTTTT. Translated: CASSRHAGARITGELFF.

The V call is TRBV20-1, the J call TRBJ2-7; D could derive from TRBD1 or TRBD2 (7 bases each). Between the trimmed V and J ends, which lost 7 bases and 6 bases, there was a span of 16 bases. The CDR3 loop spans 12 amino acids. Germline CDR1 reads DFQATT; CDR2 reads SNEGSKA (reference sequence). The CDR3 region has the DNA TGCAGTGGATTGGCAGGGGGGGGCGAGCAGTACGTC. It is translated as CSGLAGGGEQYV.

This chain uses TRBV12-3 or TRBV12-4 with TRBJ1-3, with a possible D match to TRBD1 (5 bases). V was shortened by 7 bases and J by 0 bases, with 16 bases between the two germline ends. This CDR3 spans 16 amino acids. The CDR3 spells CASINRQRSSGNTIYF. For the CDR3, the DNA is TGTGCCAGCATTAATCGACAGCGAAGCTCTGGAAACACCATATATTTT.

This clonotype was seen many times. The CDR3 DNA follows: TGCGCCAGCAGCTCAGATACCGGGGTGATCAATGAGCAGTTCTTC. It translates to CASSSDTGVINEQFF. The chain is built from TRBV5-1 and TRBJ2-1; D might be TRBD2 (5 bases). Trimming removed 3 bases at V and 6 bases at J, with 16 bases between. This CDR3 has 15 amino acids. Germline V CDR1 and CDR2: SGHRS, YFSETQ.

This chain connects TRBV7-2 to TRBJ2-5; tentative D call: TRBD1 (6 bases). CDR1 is SGHTA, CDR2 FQGNSA, per germline. V lost 3 bases and J 5 bases, leaving 16 bases between the germline ends. The length of the CDR3 is 15 residues. The CDR3 nucleotides read TGTGCCAGCAGCTTCTCCGGTCAGGGGTGGGAGACCCAGTACTTC. Protein product: CASSFSGQGWETQYF.

This clonotype was detected only a few times. V usage is TRBV6-5 and J usage is TRBJ1-6; unclear D gene. The length of the CDR3 is 13 residues. Germline V gene sequence: CDR1 MNHEY, CDR2 SVGAGI. Between the trimmed V and J ends, which lost 0 bases and 12 bases, there was a span of 9 bases. This CDR3 is CASSYSRIRPLHF. The CDR3 nucleotides are TGTGCCAGCAGTTACTCGAGGATTCGACCCCTCCACTTT.

This clonotype was recorded a few times. This sequence joins TRBV5-1 and TRBJ2-3, with TRBD1 matching over 9 bases. The CDR3 spans 18 residues. Germline lookup yields CDR1 SGHRS and CDR2 YFSETQ. Unmatched junction bases numbered 8, after V lost 0 bases and J lost 0 bases. CDR3 sequence: CASSLAGQGFSSTDTQYF. In DNA, the CDR3 is TGCGCCAGCAGCTTGGCGGGACAGGGATTTTCTAGCACAGATACGCAGTATTTT.